These T cell receptor beta chains were read from a single sample in a study of T cell changes during pregnancy in multiple sclerosis. This table comes from immunoSEQ multiplex PCR, and its TCRdb copy is limited to in-frame clones, with some not included. Among just under 65,000 clones listed, about nine tenths were seen once. The input for sequencing was peripheral blood, taken in the third trimester of pregnancy. These TCRs come from a female donor in good health, enrolled as a control in a pregnancy study. The CDR3 runs from the conserved cysteine through the conserved F or W. A D gene is named only where the DNA matches it firmly. A clone size is listed for some rows: how often the clone was seen (once, few, many), or a class if it is expanded.

V gene	J gene	D gene	clone size	CDR3 protein	CDR3 DNA
TRBV5-4	TRBJ2-6	TRBD2	-	CASSLGGSGANVLTF	TGTGCCAGCAGCCTCGGGGGGTCTGGGGCCAACGTCCTGACTTTC
TRBV7-9	TRBJ2-1	-	-	CASSPRNGPNEQFF	TGTGCCAGCAGCCCCAGGAATGGCCCCAATGAGCAGTTCTTC
TRBV9	TRBJ1-2	-	-	CASGGGAGYTF	TGTGCCAGCGGTGGAGGGGCCGGCTACACCTTC
TRBV6-5	TRBJ2-7	TRBD2	-	CASSYTLAEAAYEQYF	TGTGCCAGCAGTTACACCCTAGCGGAGGCTGCCTACGAGCAGTACTTC
TRBV7-9	TRBJ2-1	TRBD2	-	CASSPTVGLAGVNEQFF	TGTGCCAGCAGCCCTACCGTTGGATTAGCGGGAGTTAATGAGCAGTTCTTC
TRBV28	TRBJ2-5	-	-	CASRGGWETQYF	TGTGCCAGCAGGGGGGGTTGGGAGACCCAGTACTTC
TRBV28	TRBJ2-7	-	-	CASSPLHVGRENYEQYF	TGTGCCAGCAGTCCCCTACACGTTGGCAGGGAAAACTACGAGCAGTACTTC
TRBV19	TRBJ1-5	-	-	CASSIGGHDQPQHF	TGTGCCAGTAGTATAGGGGGGCACGATCAGCCCCAGCATTTT
TRBV28	TRBJ2-1	TRBD1	-	CASSLDRTRNEQFF	TGTGCCAGCAGTTTGGACAGGACCCGGAATGAGCAGTTCTTC
TRBV2	TRBJ2-3	-	-	CASTQGTTSTDTQYF	TGTGCCAGCACGCAGGGGACGACCAGCACAGATACGCAGTATTTT
TRBV11-3	TRBJ2-7	TRBD1	-	CASSPGTGESYEQYF	TGTGCCAGCAGCCCAGGGACAGGGGAGTCCTACGAGCAGTACTTC
TRBV5-5	TRBJ2-5	-	once	CASSSGFQETQYF	TGTGCCAGCAGCTCCGGGTTCCAAGAGACCCAGTACTTC
TRBV27	TRBJ2-5	TRBD2	-	CASSWVAGGQETQYF	TGTGCCAGCAGTTGGGTTGCGGGGGGGCAAGAGACCCAGTACTTC
TRBV7-6	TRBJ2-5	TRBD2	-	CASSAVAGGRVQETQYF	TGTGCCAGCAGCGCCGTAGCGGGGGGGAGGGTCCAAGAGACCCAGTACTTC
TRBV29-1	TRBJ2-7	-	-	CSVIGDSSYEQYF	TGCAGCGTCATAGGAGATAGCTCCTACGAGCAGTACTTC
TRBV6-1	TRBJ1-1	-	few	CASSYSLGEAFF	TGTGCCAGCAGCTATTCCCTGGGAGAGGCTTTCTTT
TRBV13	TRBJ2-1	TRBD2	-	CASSLGVGTSGGHNEQFF	TGTGCCAGCAGCTTAGGTGTCGGGACTAGCGGGGGGCACAATGAGCAGTTCTTC
TRBV29-1	TRBJ1-1	TRBD1	once	CSVGTGGSEAEAFF	TGCAGCGTGGGGACAGGGGGCTCAGAGGCTGAAGCTTTCTTT
TRBV19	TRBJ2-1	TRBD1	-	CASRPPGTGAGNEQFF	TGTGCCAGTAGACCCCCCGGGACAGGGGCCGGCAATGAGCAGTTCTTC
TRBV6-1	TRBJ2-3	TRBD1	medium-sized	CASPGQGETDTQYF	TGTGCCAGCCCGGGACAGGGTGAGACAGATACGCAGTATTTT
TRBV6-1	TRBJ1-6	TRBD1	-	CASGETGVSSPLHF	TGTGCCAGCGGGGAGACAGGGGTGAGTTCACCCCTCCACTTT
TRBV11-3	TRBJ2-1	TRBD2	-	CASSQTSGAGNEQFF	TGTGCCAGCAGCCAAACTAGCGGGGCGGGAAATGAGCAGTTCTTC
TRBV2	TRBJ2-1	-	-	CASSEGYRGSDEQFF	TGTGCCAGCAGTGAAGGCTATCGGGGGTCGGATGAGCAGTTCTTC
TRBV12-5	TRBJ2-1	TRBD2	-	CASGLVLSGVSNEQFF	TGTGCTAGTGGTTTGGTACTAAGCGGGGTTTCCAATGAGCAGTTCTTC
TRBV6-4	TRBJ2-2	-	-	CASSVGATGELFF	TGTGCCAGCAGTGTAGGGGCAACCGGGGAGCTGTTTTTT
TRBV5-4	TRBJ1-2	-	-	CASSPQAGAEGGYTF	TGTGCCAGCAGCCCGCAAGCGGGGGCGGAGGGTGGCTACACCTTC